The following is a T cell receptor (beta chain) sequence with its context. Its antigen is not identified. PCR was performed using 60 Vbeta and 13 Jbeta primers. Produced via immunoSEQ multiplex PCR; TCRdb's table is partial and in-frame only. The table lists fewer than 150,000 clones, approximately 74% of them singletons, with 4% to 5% in the top ten. This entry comes from a study of cytomegalovirus exposure and HLA in healthy donors. Overall study findings and caveats: A previous analysis found most TCR beta V segments productive roughly 87% or roughly 30% of the time. Most sequenced TCRs were rare (though some public TCRs occurred in many donors).

The source of this sequence is a middle-aged woman in good health and CMV-seropositive. The sequenced sample consisted of PBMCs.

CDR3 in amino acids: CASSRPGQGVSYEQYF. The CDR3 DNA reads TGCGCCAGCAGCAGACCGGGACAGGGGGTCTCCTACGAGCAGTACTTC. The V and J genes are TRBV5-1 and TRBJ2-7; 11 bases are shared with TRBD1. The CDR3 consists of 16 residues. Trimming at V came to 4 bases and at J to 0 bases, leaving 6 bases not matched to a gene. Germline CDR1 is SGHRS and CDR2 is YFSETQ.